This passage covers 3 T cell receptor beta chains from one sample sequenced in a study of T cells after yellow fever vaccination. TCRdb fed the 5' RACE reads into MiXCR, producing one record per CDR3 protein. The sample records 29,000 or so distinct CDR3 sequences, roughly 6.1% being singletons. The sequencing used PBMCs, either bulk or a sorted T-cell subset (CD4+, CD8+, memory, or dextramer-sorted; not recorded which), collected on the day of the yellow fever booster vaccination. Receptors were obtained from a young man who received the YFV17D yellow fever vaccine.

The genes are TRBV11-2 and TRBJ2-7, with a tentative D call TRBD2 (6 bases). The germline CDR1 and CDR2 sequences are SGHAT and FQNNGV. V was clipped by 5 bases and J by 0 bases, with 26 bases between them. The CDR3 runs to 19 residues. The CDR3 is CASSSLDRGRGTSSYEQYF. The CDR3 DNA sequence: TGTGCCAGCAGCAGCTTAGATCGTGGGCGCGGGACGAGCTCCTACGAGCAGTACTTC.

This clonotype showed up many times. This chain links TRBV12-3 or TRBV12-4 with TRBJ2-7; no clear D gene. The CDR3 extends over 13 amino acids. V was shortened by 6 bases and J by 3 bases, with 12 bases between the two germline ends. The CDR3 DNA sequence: TGTGCCAGCAGCCTCGAACCCTACTACGAGCAGTACTTC. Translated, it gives CASSLEPYYEQYF.

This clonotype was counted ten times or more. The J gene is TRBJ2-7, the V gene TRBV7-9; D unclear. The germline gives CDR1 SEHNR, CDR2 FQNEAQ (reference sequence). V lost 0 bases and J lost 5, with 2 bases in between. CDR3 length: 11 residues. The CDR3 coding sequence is TGTGCCAGCAGCTTAGCGCACGAGCAGTACTTC. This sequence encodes CASSLAHEQYF.